Following are 4 T cell receptor beta chains from one sample sequenced in a study of blood T cell repertoires in COVID-19. Produced via immunoSEQ multiplex PCR; TCRdb's table is partial and in-frame only. This sample has about 92,000 clones, with roughly 75% found just once. Specimen: peripheral blood. The receptors were sampled from a man in his forties or fifties who had recovered from COVID-19.

In its sample, this clone was seen many times. The chain carries TRBV2 and TRBJ2-1, with 15 bases aligning to TRBD2. The germline V gene encodes CDR1 SNHLY and CDR2 FYNNEI. Germline trimming cut 6 bases from V and 5 bases from J; bases unmatched to any gene: 2. The CDR3 is made up of 15 amino acids. The chain's CDR3 is CASRGLAGGHNEQFF. The CDR3 DNA reads as TGTGCCAGCAGAGGACTAGCGGGGGGGCACAATGAGCAGTTCTTC.

The chain carries TRBV5-1 and TRBJ2-7, with a weak D call TRBD1 (5 bases). In germline, CDR1 is SGHRS, CDR2 YFSETQ. The CDR3 length is 13 residues. Trimming took 5 bases from V and 0 from J, leaving 9 bases between them. The CDR3 DNA reads TGCGCCAGCAGGGAAGACAGCTCCTACGAGCAGTACTTC. It yields the protein CASREDSSYEQYF.

V usage is TRBV6-2 or TRBV6-3 and J usage is TRBJ2-7; 7 bases agree with TRBD1. This CDR3 comprises 13 residues. Germline trimming cut 2 bases from V and 4 bases from J; bases unmatched to any gene: 2. From germline, CDR1 is MNHEY and CDR2 SVGEGT. CDR3 in DNA: TGTGCCAGCAGTTACAACAGGGGATACGAGCAGTACTTC. This gives the protein CASSYNRGYEQYF.

The chain has TRBV15 and TRBJ1-1, with D perhaps matching TRBD1 (6 bases). The CDR3 loop spans 14 amino acids. Trimming took off 5 bases at V and 0 bases at J, with 10 bases between the two ends. Per the germline V gene, CDR1 is LNHNV and CDR2 is YYDKDF (reference sequence). The CDR3 DNA follows: TGTGCCACCAGCTTGGGGGACATGAACACTGAAGCTTTCTTT. Its translation: CATSLGDMNTEAFF. The variable domain in full, completed from reference TRBV15 and TRBJ1-1, reads DAMVIQNPRYQVTQFGKPVTLSCSQTLNHNVMYWYQQKSSQAPKLLFHYYDKDFNNEADTPDNFQSRRPNTSFCFLDIRSPGLGDTAMYLCATSLGDMNTEAFFGQGTRLTVV.